The rows below give T cell receptor beta chains drawn from one sample of a study of blood T cell repertoires in COVID-19. Clones were sequenced by immunoSEQ multiplex PCR, and TCRdb holds only the in-frame ones, with some missing. The sample carries around 360,000 clones, more than 75% recorded once. The sample consisted of peripheral blood. All receptors come from a woman in her twenties or thirties with COVID-19, enrolled during active disease. CDR3s include the opening cysteine and the closing phenylalanine or tryptophan. Each record gives: J gene, D gene, V gene, clone size, CDR3 protein, CDR3 DNA. The D gene is left open where the match is weak. A row's size may be missing; if present it is once, few, many or a size class.

j_call: TRBJ1-2
d_call: .
v_call: TRBV19
clone_size: few
cdr3_aa: CASSQDGDYGYTF
cdr3_nt: TGTGCCAGTAGCCAGGACGGGGACTATGGCTACACCTTC

j_call: TRBJ1-5
d_call: TRBD1
v_call: TRBV11-3
clone_size: .
cdr3_aa: CASSLDLLYRGSNQPQHF
cdr3_nt: TGTGCCAGCAGCTTAGACTTACTATACAGGGGGAGCAATCAGCCCCAGCATTTT

j_call: TRBJ1-2
d_call: .
v_call: TRBV21-1
clone_size: .
cdr3_aa: CARQTGGGGGYTF
cdr3_nt: TGTGCCCGCCAAACGGGGGGGGGTGGCGGCTACACCTTC

j_call: TRBJ1-2
d_call: TRBD1
v_call: TRBV7-3
clone_size: .
cdr3_aa: CASSLWGQADGYTF
cdr3_nt: TGTGCCAGCAGCTTATGGGGACAGGCCGATGGCTACACCTTC

j_call: TRBJ2-1
d_call: TRBD2
v_call: TRBV25-1
clone_size: .
cdr3_aa: CASGSTSGSYNEQFF
cdr3_nt: TGTGCCAGCGGATCGACTAGCGGGAGCTACAATGAGCAGTTCTTC

j_call: TRBJ2-2
d_call: .
v_call: TRBV2
clone_size: .
cdr3_aa: CASSEVRGELFF
cdr3_nt: TGTGCCAGCAGTGAAGTTCGGGGGGAGCTGTTTTTT

j_call: TRBJ2-7
d_call: .
v_call: TRBV5-5
clone_size: .
cdr3_aa: CASSSGPYNMIEQYF
cdr3_nt: TGTGCCAGCAGCTCTGGGCCATATAATATGATCGAGCAGTACTTC

j_call: TRBJ2-5
d_call: .
v_call: TRBV7-9
clone_size: .
cdr3_aa: CASSLNSGVETQYF
cdr3_nt: TGTGCCAGCAGCTTAAATTCAGGGGTAGAGACCCAGTACTTC

j_call: TRBJ2-4
d_call: TRBD1
v_call: TRBV5-1
clone_size: .
cdr3_aa: CASSRDRENIQYF
cdr3_nt: TGCGCCAGCAGCCGGGACAGGGAAAACATTCAGTACTTC

j_call: TRBJ1-5
d_call: TRBD1
v_call: TRBV6-6
clone_size: .
cdr3_aa: CASSWTGARAQHF
cdr3_nt: TGTGCCAGCAGTTGGACAGGGGCGAGGGCCCAGCATTTT

j_call: TRBJ2-3
d_call: TRBD2
v_call: TRBV28
clone_size: .
cdr3_aa: CASSPSLAGVTDTQYF
cdr3_nt: TGTGCCAGCAGTCCCTCTCTAGCGGGAGTCACAGATACGCAGTATTTT

j_call: TRBJ2-7
d_call: .
v_call: TRBV5-5
clone_size: .
cdr3_aa: CASSPWGGTNYEQYF
cdr3_nt: TGTGCCAGCAGCCCCTGGGGAGGTACCAACTACGAGCAGTACTTC

j_call: TRBJ2-7
d_call: .
v_call: TRBV7-2
clone_size: .
cdr3_aa: CASSSGVLDEQYF
cdr3_nt: TGTGCCAGCAGCTCCGGGGTCCTCGACGAGCAGTACTTC

j_call: TRBJ1-4
d_call: .
v_call: TRBV5-6
clone_size: .
cdr3_aa: CASSLGPHNEKLFF
cdr3_nt: TGTGCCAGCAGCTTGGGGCCCCATAATGAAAAACTGTTTTTT

j_call: TRBJ1-1
d_call: .
v_call: TRBV5-4
clone_size: .
cdr3_aa: CASSPRGTEAFF
cdr3_nt: TGTGCCAGCAGCCCCCGGGGCACTGAAGCTTTCTTT

j_call: TRBJ2-2
d_call: .
v_call: TRBV30
clone_size: .
cdr3_aa: CASTSGSVSWPGELFF
cdr3_nt: TGTGCCTCCACGTCCGGTAGCGTTTCATGGCCCGGGGAGCTGTTTTTT

j_call: TRBJ2-7
d_call: .
v_call: TRBV14
clone_size: .
cdr3_aa: CASSQVIKGEQYF
cdr3_nt: TGTGCCAGCAGCCAAGTTATCAAGGGGGAGCAGTACTTC

j_call: TRBJ1-6
d_call: .
v_call: TRBV28
clone_size: .
cdr3_aa: CASSLMEGSPLHF
cdr3_nt: TGTGCCAGCAGTTTAATGGAGGGTTCACCCCTCCACTTT

j_call: TRBJ2-3
d_call: TRBD2
v_call: TRBV9
clone_size: .
cdr3_aa: CASSVGAGGTDTQYF
cdr3_nt: TGTGCCAGCAGCGTAGGAGCGGGGGGGACAGATACGCAGTATTTT

j_call: TRBJ2-7
d_call: .
v_call: TRBV29-1
clone_size: .
cdr3_aa: CSVEDREYYEQYF
cdr3_nt: TGCAGCGTTGAAGATCGGGAATACTACGAGCAGTACTTC

j_call: TRBJ2-2
d_call: TRBD2
v_call: TRBV11-2
clone_size: once
cdr3_aa: CASSLVGGRALTGELFF
cdr3_nt: TGTGCCAGCAGCTTAGTTGGCGGGAGGGCCCTCACCGGGGAGCTGTTTTTT

j_call: TRBJ2-7
d_call: TRBD1
v_call: TRBV3-1/TRBV3-2
clone_size: once
cdr3_aa: CASSATGTGNYEQYF
cdr3_nt: TGTGCCAGCAGTGCGACCGGGACAGGGAACTACGAGCAGTACTTC

j_call: TRBJ2-7
d_call: .
v_call: TRBV9
clone_size: .
cdr3_aa: CASSVGSPELAHEQYF
cdr3_nt: TGTGCCAGCAGCGTAGGTTCTCCGGAACTAGCACACGAGCAGTACTTC

j_call: TRBJ2-5
d_call: .
v_call: TRBV5-4
clone_size: .
cdr3_aa: CASSPTQSVVETQYF
cdr3_nt: TGTGCCAGCAGCCCCACTCAGAGCGTCGTGGAGACCCAGTACTTC

j_call: TRBJ2-1
d_call: .
v_call: TRBV5-1
clone_size: .
cdr3_aa: CASKGELSYNEQFF
cdr3_nt: TGCGCCAGCAAAGGGGAACTCTCCTACAATGAGCAGTTCTTC

j_call: TRBJ2-7
d_call: .
v_call: TRBV6-1
clone_size: .
cdr3_aa: CASSEGPGGWQYF
cdr3_nt: TGTGCCAGCAGTGAGGGGCCCGGCGGATGGCAGTACTTC

j_call: TRBJ1-2
d_call: .
v_call: TRBV28
clone_size: .
cdr3_aa: CASSSLRGSSYTF
cdr3_nt: TGTGCCAGCAGTTCCCTCAGGGGATCGAGCTACACCTTC

j_call: TRBJ2-3
d_call: .
v_call: TRBV30
clone_size: .
cdr3_aa: CAWTGDRLTDTQYF
cdr3_nt: TGTGCCTGGACAGGGGATCGGTTGACAGATACGCAGTATTTT

j_call: TRBJ1-1
d_call: .
v_call: TRBV5-1
clone_size: .
cdr3_aa: CASSLTTGEAFF
cdr3_nt: TGCGCCAGCAGCTTGACGACAGGCGAAGCTTTCTTT